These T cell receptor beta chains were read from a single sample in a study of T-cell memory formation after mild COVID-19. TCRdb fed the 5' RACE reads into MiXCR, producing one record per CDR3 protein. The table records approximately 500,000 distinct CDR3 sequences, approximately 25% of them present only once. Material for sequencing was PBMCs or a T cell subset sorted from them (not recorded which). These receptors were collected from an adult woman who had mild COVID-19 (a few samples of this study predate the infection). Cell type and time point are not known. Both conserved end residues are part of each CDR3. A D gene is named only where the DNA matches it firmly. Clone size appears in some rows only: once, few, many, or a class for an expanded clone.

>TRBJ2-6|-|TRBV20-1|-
TGCAGTGCACCACCAGGGATGTCTGGGGCCAACGTCCTGACTTTC
CSAPPGMSGANVLTF
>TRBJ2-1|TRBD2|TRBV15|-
TGTGCCACCAGCAGAAGCGGGAGGGATTACAATGAGCAGTTCTTC
CATSRSGRDYNEQFF
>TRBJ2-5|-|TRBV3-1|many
TGTGCCAGCGGTGGAACTAGGGGTGAGACCCAGTACTTC
CASGGTRGETQYF
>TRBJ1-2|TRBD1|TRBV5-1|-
TGCGCCAGCAGCACCCGACAGGGGGAAGGTGGCTACACCTTC
CASSTRQGEGGYTF
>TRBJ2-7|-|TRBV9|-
TGTGCCAGCAGCGTAGATGGGAGTTTTATCTACGAGCAGTACTTC
CASSVDGSFIYEQYF
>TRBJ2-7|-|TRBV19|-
TGTGCCAGTAGTTCCCAGGTGGGATTCGGGTTTTACGAGCAGTACTTC
CASSSQVGFGFYEQYF
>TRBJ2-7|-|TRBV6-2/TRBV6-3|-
TGTGCCAGCAGTCCGGATAGGACAGTCTACGAGCAGTACTTC
CASSPDRTVYEQYF
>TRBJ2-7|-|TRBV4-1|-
TGCGCCAGCAGCCTTCCCGACACCGCCTACGAGCAGTACTTC
CASSLPDTAYEQYF
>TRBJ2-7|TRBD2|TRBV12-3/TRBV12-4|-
TGTGCCAGCAGTCCGATCATGGCTAGCGGGAAATCCTTCTACGAGCAGTACTTC
CASSPIMASGKSFYEQYF
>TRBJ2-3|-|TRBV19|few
TGTGCCTCCAGAGACAGCGGTGAGGCAGATACGCAGTATTTT
CASRDSGEADTQYF
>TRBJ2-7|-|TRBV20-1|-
TGCAGTGCTAGAGACCGGGACAAGATATACGAGCAGTACTTC
CSARDRDKIYEQYF
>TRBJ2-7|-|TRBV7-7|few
TGTGCTAGCAGCCCCGGACGGCACGAGCAGTACTTC
CASSPGRHEQYF
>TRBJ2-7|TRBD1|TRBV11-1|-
TGTGCCAGCAGCCCCGCCGGGGACAGCCTCGGCGAGCAGTACTTC
CASSPAGDSLGEQYF
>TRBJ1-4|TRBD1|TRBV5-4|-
TGTGCCAGCAGCCCCCAGGGGGGCTGGACTAATGAAAAACTGTTTTTT
CASSPQGGWTNEKLFF
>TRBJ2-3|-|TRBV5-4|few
TGTGCCAGCAGCTTGGCGGCTAACACAGATACGCAGTATTTT
CASSLAANTDTQYF
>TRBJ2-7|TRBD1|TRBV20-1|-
TGCAGTGCCCAAACCCGAGGACAGGCACCTACCTACGAGCAGTACTTC
CSAQTRGQAPTYEQYF
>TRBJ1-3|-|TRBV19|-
TGTGCCAGTAAGGAACCGGGCTCTGGAAACACCATATATTTT
CASKEPGSGNTIYF
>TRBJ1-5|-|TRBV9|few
TGTGCCAGCAGCGCGGACGGGGGTGGCAATCAGCCCCAGCATTTT
CASSADGGGNQPQHF
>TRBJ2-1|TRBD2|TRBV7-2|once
TGTGCCAGCAGCTCTATAGCGGGAGAGCGGTACAATGAGCAGTTCTTC
CASSSIAGERYNEQFF
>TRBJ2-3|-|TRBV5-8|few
TGTGCCAGCAGCTCAGGGGCATCCACAGATACGCAGTATTTT
CASSSGASTDTQYF
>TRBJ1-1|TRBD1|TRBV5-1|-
TGCGCCAGCAGCTGGACAGGGGAGAACACTGAAGCTTTCTTT
CASSWTGENTEAFF
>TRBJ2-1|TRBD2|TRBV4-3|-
TGCGCCAGCAGCCAAGATCTCTGGGGCGGGAGTACATTTGAGCAGTTCTTC
CASSQDLWGGSTFEQFF
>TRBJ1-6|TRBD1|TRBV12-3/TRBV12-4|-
TGTGCCAGCAGTTTAACGCGACAGGGTGGTTCACCCCTCCACTTT
CASSLTRQGGSPLHF
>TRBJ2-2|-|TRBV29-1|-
TGCAGCGTTCTTGGGGCTACGAACACCGGGGAGCTGTTTTTT
CSVLGATNTGELFF
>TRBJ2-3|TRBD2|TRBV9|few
TGTGCCAGCACGTTGGGGGGAGGGCCCACAGATACGCAGTATTTT
CASTLGGGPTDTQYF
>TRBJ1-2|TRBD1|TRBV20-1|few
TGCAGTGCTAACGATCCGGGACAGGCGTATGGCTACACCTTC
CSANDPGQAYGYTF
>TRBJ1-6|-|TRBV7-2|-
TGTGCCAGCAGCTTAGTGAGCGGCAGGGGAAATTCACCCCTCCACTTT
CASSLVSGRGNSPLHF
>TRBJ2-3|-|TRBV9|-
TGTGCCAGCAGCGTACAGGGGAGAAACACAGATACGCAGTATTTT
CASSVQGRNTDTQYF
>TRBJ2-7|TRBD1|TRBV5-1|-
TGCGCCAGCAGCTTGCAATCCGGGACAGGACGCTACGAGCAGTACTTC
CASSLQSGTGRYEQYF
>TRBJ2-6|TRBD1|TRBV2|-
TGTGCCAGCAGTGGTCGCAGGGGGCCCTCTGGGGCCAACGTCCTGACTTTC
CASSGRRGPSGANVLTF
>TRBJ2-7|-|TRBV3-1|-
TGTGCCAGCAGCCAAGGGCGGCGGGGTGTCCACGAGCAGTACTTC
CASSQGRRGVHEQYF
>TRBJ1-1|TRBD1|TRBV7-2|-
TGTGCCAGCAGCCACCCATTAAGGGGGCGCGAGGCGGGGACTGAAGCTTTCTTT
CASSHPLRGREAGTEAFF
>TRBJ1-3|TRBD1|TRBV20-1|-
TGCAGTGCTAGAGTGGGCCAGGGGGCGTCTGGAAACACCATATATTTT
CSARVGQGASGNTIYF
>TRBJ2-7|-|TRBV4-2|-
TGTGCCAGCAGCCAAGGCCCTGGGTCCTACGAGCAGTACTTC
CASSQGPGSYEQYF
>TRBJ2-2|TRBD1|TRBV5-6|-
TGTGCCAGCAGCTTAACCGGGACAGGGTTCACCGGGGAGCTGTTTTTT
CASSLTGTGFTGELFF
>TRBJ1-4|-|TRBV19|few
TGTGCCAGTAGTATACGGACATTCGGAAAACTGTTTTTT
CASSIRTFGKLFF
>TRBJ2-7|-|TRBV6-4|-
TGTGCCAGCAGCTCGGGTGGGAGTCTGGCCCATCCCCGTTACGAGCAGTACTTC
CASSSGGSLAHPRYEQYF
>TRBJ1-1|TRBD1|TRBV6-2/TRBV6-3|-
TGTGCCAGCAGTGGACAGGGGCGCGAGACTGAAGCTTTCTTT
CASSGQGRETEAFF
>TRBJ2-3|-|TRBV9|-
TGTGCCAGCAGCGTCCTAGGGGGGTTGGCCCTGCCAGATACGCAGTATTTT
CASSVLGGLALPDTQYF